This TCR beta chain was sequenced during a study of blood T cell repertoires in COVID-19. Turning to the study itself: PBMCs, B-cell-depleted T cells, or T cells were the source of the cDNA or gDNA that made up the material.

Some clones are missing from TCRdb's copy, which holds only in-frame ones; the method was immunoSEQ multiplex PCR. In the table there are about 300,000 clones, around nine tenths of which are singletons. The CDR3 loop spans 14 amino acids. With 5 bases removed from V and 2 bases from J, the gap between germline ends came to 13 bases. Germline V lookup: CDR1 LGHDT, CDR2 YNNKEL (reference sequence). Enrollees, 18 to 89 years old, lived in 20 to 25 US areas. Donors in Cohort 3 who had recovered were those with two negative PCRs, healthcare professional clearance, or resolution of their symptoms. The clonotype was recovered from a man between 60 and 75 years old who had recovered from COVID-19. Source material: PBMCs or T cells enriched from blood (not recorded which). This rearrangement joins TRBV3-1 (or the pseudogene TRBV3-2) to TRBJ2-7; TRBD2 is a possible D gene (6 bases). The DNA for the CDR3 is TGTGCCAGCAGCTCGCGGGACTCAGCCTACGAGCAGTACTTC. Translating it yields CASSSRDSAYEQYF.